This TCR beta chain came from a study of cytomegalovirus exposure and HLA in healthy donors. Germline V gene sequence: CDR1 SGHDN, CDR2 FVKESK. The CDR3 has 15 amino acids. The PCR made use of 60 Vbeta and 13 Jbeta primers. Generated by immunoSEQ multiplex PCR, the TCRdb table keeps only in-frame clones and is missing some. This sample has about 120,000 clones, with around two thirds found just once. Remarks on this clone: A junction end diverges from the germline sequence, so it may reflect a read error.

The sample taken for sequencing was PBMCs. This chain connects TRBV14 to TRBJ1-1, with 9 bases identical to TRBD1. The TCR sequence derives from a woman aged 40 to 50 in good health and CMV-seropositive. The chain's CDR3 is CASSQGTGKNTEAFF. The DNA for the CDR3 is TGTGCCAGCAGTCAAGGGACAGGGAAGAACACTGAAGCTTTCTTT.